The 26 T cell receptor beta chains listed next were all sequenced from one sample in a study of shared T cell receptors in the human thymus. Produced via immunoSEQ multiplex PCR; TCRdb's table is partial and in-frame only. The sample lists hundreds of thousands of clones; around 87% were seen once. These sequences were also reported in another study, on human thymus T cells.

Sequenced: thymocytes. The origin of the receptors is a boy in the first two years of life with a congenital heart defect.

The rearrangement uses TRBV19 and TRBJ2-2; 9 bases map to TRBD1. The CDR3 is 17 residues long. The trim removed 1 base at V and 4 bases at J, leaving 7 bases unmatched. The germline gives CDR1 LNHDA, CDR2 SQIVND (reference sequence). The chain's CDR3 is CASSIGRDREGTGELFF. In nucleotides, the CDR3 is TGTGCCAGTAGTATAGGCCGGGACAGGGAAGGCACCGGGGAGCTGTTTTTT.

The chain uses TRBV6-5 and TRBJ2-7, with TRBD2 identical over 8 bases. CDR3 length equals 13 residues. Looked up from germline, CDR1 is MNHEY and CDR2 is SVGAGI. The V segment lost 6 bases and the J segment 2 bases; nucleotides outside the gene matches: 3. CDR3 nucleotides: TGTGCCAGCAGAGGGACTAGTGCCTACGAGCAGTACTTC. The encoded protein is CASRGTSAYEQYF.

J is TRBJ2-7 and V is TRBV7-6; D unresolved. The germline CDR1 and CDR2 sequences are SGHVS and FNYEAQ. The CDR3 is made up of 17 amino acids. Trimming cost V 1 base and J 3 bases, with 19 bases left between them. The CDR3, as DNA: TGTGCCAGCAGCTTAGAGTTCGGTAGAATCTCGAGCTACGAGCAGTACTTC. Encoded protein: CASSLEFGRISSYEQYF.

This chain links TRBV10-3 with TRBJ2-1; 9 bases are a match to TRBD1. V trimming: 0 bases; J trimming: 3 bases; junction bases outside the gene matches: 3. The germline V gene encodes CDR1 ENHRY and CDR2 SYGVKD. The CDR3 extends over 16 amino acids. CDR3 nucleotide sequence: TGTGCCATCAGTGAGTCGACAGGGGGAGGCTACAATGAGCAGTTCTTC. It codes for CAISESTGGGYNEQFF.

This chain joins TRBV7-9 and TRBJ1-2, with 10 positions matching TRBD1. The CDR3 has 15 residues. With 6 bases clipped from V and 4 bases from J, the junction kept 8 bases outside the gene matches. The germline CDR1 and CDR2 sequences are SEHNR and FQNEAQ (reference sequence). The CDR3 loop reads CASRSRQGAIYGYTF. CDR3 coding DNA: TGTGCCAGCAGATCCCGACAGGGGGCAATCTATGGCTACACCTTC. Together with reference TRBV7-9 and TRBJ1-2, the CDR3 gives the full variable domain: DTGVSQNPRHKITKRGQNVTFRCDPISEHNRLYWYRQTLGQGPEFLTYFQNEAQLEKSRLLSDRFSAERPKGSFSTLEIQRTEQGDSAMYLCASRSRQGAIYGYTFGSGTRLTVV.

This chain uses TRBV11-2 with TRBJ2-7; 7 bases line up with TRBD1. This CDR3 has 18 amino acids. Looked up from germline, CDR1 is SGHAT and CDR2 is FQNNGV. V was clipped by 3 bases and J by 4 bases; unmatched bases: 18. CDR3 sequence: CASSLGLGGVLEEYEQYF. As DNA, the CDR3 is TGTGCCAGCAGCTTGGGCCTAGGGGGCGTGTTAGAAGAGTACGAGCAGTACTTC.

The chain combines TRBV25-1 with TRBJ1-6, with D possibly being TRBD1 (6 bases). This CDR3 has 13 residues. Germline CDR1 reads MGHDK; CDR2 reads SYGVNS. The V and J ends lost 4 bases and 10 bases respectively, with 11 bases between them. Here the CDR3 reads CASSARTDSPLHF. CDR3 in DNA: TGTGCCAGCAGTGCACGGACAGACTCACCCCTCCACTTT.

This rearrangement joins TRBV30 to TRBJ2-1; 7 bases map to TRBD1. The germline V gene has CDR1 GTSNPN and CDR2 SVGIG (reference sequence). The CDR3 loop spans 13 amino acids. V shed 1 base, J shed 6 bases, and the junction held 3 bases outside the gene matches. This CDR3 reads CAWSGDRVNEQFF. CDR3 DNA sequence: TGTGCCTGGAGTGGAGACAGGGTCAATGAGCAGTTCTTC.

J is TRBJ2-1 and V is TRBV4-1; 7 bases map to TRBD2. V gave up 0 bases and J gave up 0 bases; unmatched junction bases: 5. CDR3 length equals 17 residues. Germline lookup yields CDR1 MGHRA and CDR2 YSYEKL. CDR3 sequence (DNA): TGCGCCAGCAGCCAAGATTCGGGCGGGAGCTCCTACAATGAGCAGTTCTTC. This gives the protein CASSQDSGGSSYNEQFF.

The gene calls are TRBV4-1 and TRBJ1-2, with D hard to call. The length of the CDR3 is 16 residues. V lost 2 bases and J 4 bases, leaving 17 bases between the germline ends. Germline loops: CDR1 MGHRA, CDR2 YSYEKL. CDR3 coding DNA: TGCGCCAGCAGCCAATCTTACCCAGTGGAGGGCTATGGCTACACCTTC. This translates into CASSQSYPVEGYGYTF.

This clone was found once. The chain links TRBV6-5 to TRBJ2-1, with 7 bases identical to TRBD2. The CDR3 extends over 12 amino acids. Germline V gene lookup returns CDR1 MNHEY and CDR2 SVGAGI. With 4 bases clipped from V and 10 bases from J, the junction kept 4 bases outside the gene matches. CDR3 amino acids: CASSSPGGEQFF. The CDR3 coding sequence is TGTGCCAGCAGTTCTCCGGGAGGAGAGCAGTTCTTC.

As DNA, the CDR3 is TGTGCCAGTAGTATCTATCAGGAAGCGAACACCGGGGAGCTGTTTTTT. The encoded protein is CASSIYQEANTGELFF. This chain joins TRBV19 and TRBJ2-2; no reliable D call. The CDR3 is made up of 16 amino acids. Trimming removed 3 bases at V and 0 bases at J, with 11 bases between. The germline gives CDR1 LNHDA, CDR2 SQIVND (reference sequence).

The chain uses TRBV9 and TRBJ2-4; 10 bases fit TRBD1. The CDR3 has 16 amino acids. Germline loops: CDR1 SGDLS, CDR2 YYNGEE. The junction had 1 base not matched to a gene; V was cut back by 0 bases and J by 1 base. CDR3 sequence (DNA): TGTGCCAGCAGCGTAGGGACAGGGGGGGCCAAAAACATTCAGTACTTC. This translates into CASSVGTGGAKNIQYF.

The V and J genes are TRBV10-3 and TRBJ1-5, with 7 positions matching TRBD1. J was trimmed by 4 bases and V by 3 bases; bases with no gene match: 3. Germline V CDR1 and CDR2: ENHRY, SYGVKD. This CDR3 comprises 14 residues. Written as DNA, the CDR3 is TGTGCCATCAGTGACGGGACAGAGAATCAGCCCCAGCATTTT. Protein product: CAISDGTENQPQHF.

The CDR3 loop is CAIRRGGAADTQYF. CDR3 nucleotide sequence: TGTGCCATCAGGCGGGGGGGGGCCGCAGATACGCAGTATTTT. J is TRBJ2-3 and V is TRBV10-3, with TRBD2 matching over 9 bases. This CDR3 comprises 14 residues. Germline values: CDR1 ENHRY, CDR2 SYGVKD. V was pared by 6 bases and J by 4 bases, with 5 bases of the junction left unmatched.

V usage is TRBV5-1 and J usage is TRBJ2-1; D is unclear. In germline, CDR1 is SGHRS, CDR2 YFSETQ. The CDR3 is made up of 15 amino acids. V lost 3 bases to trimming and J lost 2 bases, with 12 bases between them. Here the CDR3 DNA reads TGCGCCAGCAGCTCCGACACCACCACCTACAATGAGCAGTTCTTC. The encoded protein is CASSSDTTTYNEQFF.

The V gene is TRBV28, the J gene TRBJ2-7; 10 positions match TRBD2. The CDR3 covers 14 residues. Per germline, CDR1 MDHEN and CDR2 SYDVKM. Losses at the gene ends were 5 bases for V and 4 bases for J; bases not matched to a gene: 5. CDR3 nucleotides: TGTGCCAGCAGTGGAGTAGCGGGAGGTTACGAGCAGTACTTC. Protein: CASSGVAGGYEQYF.

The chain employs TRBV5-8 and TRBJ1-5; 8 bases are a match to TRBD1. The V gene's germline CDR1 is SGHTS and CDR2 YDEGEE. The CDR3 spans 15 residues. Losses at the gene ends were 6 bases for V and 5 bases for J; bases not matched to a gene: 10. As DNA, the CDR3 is TGTGCCAGCATCCTGGACAGGGAACGCGATCAGCCCCAGCATTTT. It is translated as CASILDRERDQPQHF.

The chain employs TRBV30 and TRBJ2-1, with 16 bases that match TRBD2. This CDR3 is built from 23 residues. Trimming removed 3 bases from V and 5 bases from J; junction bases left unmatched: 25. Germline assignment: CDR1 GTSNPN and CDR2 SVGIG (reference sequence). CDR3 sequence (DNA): TGTGCCTGGAGACAGTTGTTGTCCGGGGGACTAGCGGGAGGGCCCCATGGAAACAATGAGCAGTTCTTC. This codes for CAWRQLLSGGLAGGPHGNNEQFF.

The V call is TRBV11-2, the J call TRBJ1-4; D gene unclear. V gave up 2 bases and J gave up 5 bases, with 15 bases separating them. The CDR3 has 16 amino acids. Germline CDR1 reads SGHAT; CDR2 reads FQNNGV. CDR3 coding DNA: TGTGCCAGCAGCTTATTCACACGGGAACAGAATGAAAAACTGTTTTTT. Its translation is CASSLFTREQNEKLFF.

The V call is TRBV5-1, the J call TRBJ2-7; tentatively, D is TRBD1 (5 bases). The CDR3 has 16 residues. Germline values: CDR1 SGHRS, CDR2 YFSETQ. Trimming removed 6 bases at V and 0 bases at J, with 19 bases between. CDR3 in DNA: TGCGCCAGCACCTCTCAGGGCAGGGCAAGCTCCTACGAGCAGTACTTC. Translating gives CASTSQGRASSYEQYF.

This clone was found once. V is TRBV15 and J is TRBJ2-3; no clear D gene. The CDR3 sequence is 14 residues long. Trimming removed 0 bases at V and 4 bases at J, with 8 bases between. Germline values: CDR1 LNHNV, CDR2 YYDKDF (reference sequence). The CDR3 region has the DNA TGTGCCACCAGCAGAGATCCAAGCTCAGATACGCAGTATTTT. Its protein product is CATSRDPSSDTQYF.

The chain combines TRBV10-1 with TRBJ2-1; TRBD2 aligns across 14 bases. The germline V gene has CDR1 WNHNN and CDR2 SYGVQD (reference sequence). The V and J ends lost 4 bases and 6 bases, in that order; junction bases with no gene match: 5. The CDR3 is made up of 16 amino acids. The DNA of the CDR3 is TGCGCCAGCAGTGCGACTAGCGGGAGGGCCCGCAATGAGCAGTTCTTC. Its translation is CASSATSGRARNEQFF.

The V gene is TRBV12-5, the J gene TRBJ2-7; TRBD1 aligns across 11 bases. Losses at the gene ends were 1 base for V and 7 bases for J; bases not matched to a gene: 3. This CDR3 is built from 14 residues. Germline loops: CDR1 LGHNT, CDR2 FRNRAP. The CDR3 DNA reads TGTGCTAGTGGTTTGGGGACAGGGGGCGAGGAGCAGTACTTC. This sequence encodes CASGLGTGGEEQYF.

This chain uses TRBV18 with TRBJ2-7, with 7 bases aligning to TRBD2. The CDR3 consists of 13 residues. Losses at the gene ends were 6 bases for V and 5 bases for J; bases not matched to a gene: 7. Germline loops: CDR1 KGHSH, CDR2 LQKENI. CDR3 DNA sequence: TGTGCCAGCTCCGCCGGGACTAAAGACGAGCAGTACTTC. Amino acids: CASSAGTKDEQYF.

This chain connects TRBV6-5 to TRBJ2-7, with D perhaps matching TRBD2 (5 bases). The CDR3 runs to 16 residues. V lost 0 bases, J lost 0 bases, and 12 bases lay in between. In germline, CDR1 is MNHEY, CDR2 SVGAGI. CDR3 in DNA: TGTGCCAGCAGTTACTCGAGGGTGGGTAGCTCCTACGAGCAGTACTTC. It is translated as CASSYSRVGSSYEQYF.